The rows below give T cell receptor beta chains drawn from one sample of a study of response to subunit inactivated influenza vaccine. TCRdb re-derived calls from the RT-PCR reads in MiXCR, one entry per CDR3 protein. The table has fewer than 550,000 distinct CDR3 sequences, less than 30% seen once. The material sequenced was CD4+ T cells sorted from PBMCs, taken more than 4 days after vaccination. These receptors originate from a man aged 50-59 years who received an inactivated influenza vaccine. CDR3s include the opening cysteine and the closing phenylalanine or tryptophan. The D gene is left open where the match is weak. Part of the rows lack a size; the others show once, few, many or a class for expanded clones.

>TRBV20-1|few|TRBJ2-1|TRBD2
TGCAGTGCCCCGGCGGGGGGGTCACCCTCCTACAATGAGCAGTTCTTC
CSAPAGGSPSYNEQFF
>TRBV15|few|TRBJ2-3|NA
TGTGCCACCAGCAGAGACCCTCGAGCCGCAGATACGCAGTATTTT
CATSRDPRAADTQYF
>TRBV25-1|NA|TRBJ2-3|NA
TGTGCCAGCAGTGAGGGGGGAAGGATTCGAGATACGCAGTATTTT
CASSEGGRIRDTQYF
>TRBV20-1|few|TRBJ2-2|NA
TGCAGTGCTAGAGGTCCCTATTCCGGGGAGCTGTTTTTT
CSARGPYSGELFF
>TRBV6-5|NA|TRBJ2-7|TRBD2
TGTGCCAGCAGTTACGTGTCGGGGGGGCTCTACGAGCAGTACTTC
CASSYVSGGLYEQYF
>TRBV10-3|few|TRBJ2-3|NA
TGTGCCATCAGTATACAGGGTAGCACAGATACGCAGTATTTT
CAISIQGSTDTQYF
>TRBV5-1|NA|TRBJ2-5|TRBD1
TGCGCCAGCAGCTCGGACAGGGGGAAAGAGACCCAGTACTTC
CASSSDRGKETQYF
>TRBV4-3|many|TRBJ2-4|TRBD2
TGCGCCAGCAGCCAAGACCTTCTTACTAGCGGGGCCTCCCTGTCCAAAAACATTCAGTACTTC
CASSQDLLTSGASLSKNIQYF
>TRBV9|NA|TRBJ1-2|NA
TGTGCCAGCAGCGAAACCGGGACCGGGAACTATGGCTACACCTTC
CASSETGTGNYGYTF
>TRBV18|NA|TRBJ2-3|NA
TGTGCCAGCTCACCGTGGGCGGGCAGCACAGATACGCAGTATTTT
CASSPWAGSTDTQYF
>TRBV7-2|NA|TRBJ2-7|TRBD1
TGTGCCAGCAGCTTAGAGGGGGCGGCCAACGAGCAGTACTTC
CASSLEGAANEQYF
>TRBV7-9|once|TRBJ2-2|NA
TGTGCCAGCAGCCACGACAGAAACACCGGGGAGCTGTTTTTT
CASSHDRNTGELFF
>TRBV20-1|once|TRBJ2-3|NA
TGCAGTGCTAGAGACGTTGGGGAAACAGATACGCAGTATTTT
CSARDVGETDTQYF
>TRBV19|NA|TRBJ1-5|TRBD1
TGTGCCAGTAGTACGCCGACAGGGGCCCCCAGATACAATCAGCCCCAGCATTTT
CASSTPTGAPRYNQPQHF
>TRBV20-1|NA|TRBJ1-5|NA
TGCAGTGCTACGGGACCCAGGCAGCCCCAGCATTTT
CSATGPRQPQHF
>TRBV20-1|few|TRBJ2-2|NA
TGCAGTGCTAGAGTGGGGGGCCGAACCGGGGAGCTGTTTTTT
CSARVGGRTGELFF
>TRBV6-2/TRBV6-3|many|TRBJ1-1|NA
TGTGCCAGCAGTTCCATAGGGACTGAAGCTTTCTTT
CASSSIGTEAFF
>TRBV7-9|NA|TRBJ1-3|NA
TGTGCCAGCAGCTACGGACGCAGCTCTGGAAACACCATATATTTT
CASSYGRSSGNTIYF
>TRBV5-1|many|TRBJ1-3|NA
TGCGCCAGCAGCTTGGAGGTATCTGGAAACACCATATATTTT
CASSLEVSGNTIYF
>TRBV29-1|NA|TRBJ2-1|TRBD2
TGCAGCGTTGTGGGACAGGAATTAACTAGCGGGAAGCATGAGCAGTTCTTC
CSVVGQELTSGKHEQFF
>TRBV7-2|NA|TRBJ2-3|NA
TGTGCCAGCAGCCCAGATTTCGGGGGCGTCCCAGATACGCAGTATTTT
CASSPDFGGVPDTQYF
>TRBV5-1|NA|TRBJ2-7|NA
TGCGCCAGCAGCTATTACGCCGGGACACGGAGTTTGGAGCAGTACTTC
CASSYYAGTRSLEQYF
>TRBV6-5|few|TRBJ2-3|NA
TGTGCCAGCAGTTACTCGGATTCAGATACGCAGTATTTT
CASSYSDSDTQYF
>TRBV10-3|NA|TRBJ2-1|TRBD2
TGTGCCATCAGTACATCTAGCGGAGCCTACAATGAGCAGTTCTTC
CAISTSSGAYNEQFF
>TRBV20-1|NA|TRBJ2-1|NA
TGCAGTGCTGGGGCAGGGGCTACCTACAATGAGCAGTTCTTC
CSAGAGATYNEQFF
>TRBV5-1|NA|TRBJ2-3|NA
TGCGCCAGCAGCCAAGACAGCCCAGCAAGGGATACGCAGTATTTT
CASSQDSPARDTQYF
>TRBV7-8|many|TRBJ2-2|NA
TGTGCCAGCAGCCTCGCCTCAGTCGCGAACACCGGGGAGCTGTTTTTT
CASSLASVANTGELFF
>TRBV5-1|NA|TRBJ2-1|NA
TGCGCCAGCAGCAGGGACTCGACATCCTACAATGAGCAGTTCTTC
CASSRDSTSYNEQFF
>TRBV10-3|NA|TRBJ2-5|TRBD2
TGTGCCACAGCGGGGCGGTACCAAGAGACCCAGTACTTC
CATAGRYQETQYF
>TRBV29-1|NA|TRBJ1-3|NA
TGCAGCGTTGTAGGGAGGTTGACGGACACCATATATTTT
CSVVGRLTDTIYF
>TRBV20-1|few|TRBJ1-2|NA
TGCAGTGCTAGGCTCGGGACCGATAACTATGGCTACACCTTC
CSARLGTDNYGYTF
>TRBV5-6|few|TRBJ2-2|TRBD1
TGTGCCAGCAGCAAAGTAGGACAGGGGGCAAACACCGGGGAGCTGTTTTTT
CASSKVGQGANTGELFF
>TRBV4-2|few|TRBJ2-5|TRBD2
TGTGCCAGCAGCCAAGAATTTAGCGGGGCCCAGTACTTC
CASSQEFSGAQYF
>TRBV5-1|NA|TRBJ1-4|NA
TGCGCCAGCAGCTTTTCGACAGATGAAAAACTGTTTTTT
CASSFSTDEKLFF
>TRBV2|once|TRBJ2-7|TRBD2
TGTGCCAGCAGAGGGACTAGCGGAGGCCGAGGGTACTTC
CASRGTSGGRGYF
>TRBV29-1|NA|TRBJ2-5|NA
TGCAGCGCGAGGGGGGGAGCCTCCCAAGAGACCCAGTACTTC
CSARGGASQETQYF
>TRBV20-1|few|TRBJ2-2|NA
TGCAGTGCTCCCGAGGCAGGACGGGACACCGGGGAGCTGTTTTTT
CSAPEAGRDTGELFF
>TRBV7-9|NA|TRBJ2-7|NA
TGTGCCAGCAGCAGAGGCCTTCAGGGCTACGAGCAGTACTTC
CASSRGLQGYEQYF
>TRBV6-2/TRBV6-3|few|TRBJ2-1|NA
TGTGCCAGCAGTGCCGGGATCTCTGAGCAGTTCTTC
CASSAGISEQFF
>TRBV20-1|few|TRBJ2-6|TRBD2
TGCAGTGCTAGACGTGCTAGCGGTGTACTCTCTGGGGCCAACGTCCTGACTTTC
CSARRASGVLSGANVLTF
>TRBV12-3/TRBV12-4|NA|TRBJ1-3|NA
TGTGCCAGCAGTTTAGCGGAGGGGAGATGGAGCTCTGGAAACACCATATATTTT
CASSLAEGRWSSGNTIYF
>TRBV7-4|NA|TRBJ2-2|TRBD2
TGTGCCAGCACTGGTGCGACTAGCGGGAGTGAAAACACCGGGGAGCTGTTTTTT
CASTGATSGSENTGELFF
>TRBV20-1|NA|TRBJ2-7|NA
TGCAGTGCTCGTCTTGGGAGGTACGAGCAGTACTTC
CSARLGRYEQYF
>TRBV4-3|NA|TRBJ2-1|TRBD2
TGCGCCAGCAGCCAAGATTCGCGGGGGGGCCATTCCTACAATGAGCAGTTCTTC
CASSQDSRGGHSYNEQFF
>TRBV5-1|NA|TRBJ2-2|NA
TGCGCCAGCAGCTTGGTAGGGATCGGGGTCACCGGGGAGCTGTTTTTT
CASSLVGIGVTGELFF
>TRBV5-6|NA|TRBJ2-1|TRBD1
TGTGCCAGCAGCGGGACAGGGGTCAATGAGCAGTTCTTC
CASSGTGVNEQFF
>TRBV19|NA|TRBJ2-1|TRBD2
TGTGCCAGTAGTACCGGACTAGAGGCCAATGAGCAGTTCTTC
CASSTGLEANEQFF
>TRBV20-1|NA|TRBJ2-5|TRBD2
TGCAGTGCTAGAGGGGGGAGACTAGCGGGAGTTGGGGAGACCCAGTACTTC
CSARGGRLAGVGETQYF
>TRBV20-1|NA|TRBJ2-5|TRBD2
TGCAGTGCTAGAGGCGGAGGGAGCGGGGGCTTGTACCAAGAGACCCAGTACTTC
CSARGGGSGGLYQETQYF